The rows below give T cell receptor beta chains drawn from one sample of a study of patients and donors after allogeneic stem cell transplantation. From the RT-PCR reads, TCRdb called clonotypes with MiXCR, one entry per CDR3 protein. The data show fewer than 200,000 distinct CDR3 sequences, 25% to 35% seen once. The sample comprised blood, either unsorted or a sorted T cell fraction (not recorded which). The receptors shown here come from a human donor who was either an allogeneic HSCT recipient or a stem cell or donor lymphocyte infusion donor (not recorded which). It is not recorded whose cells these are; they may come from a transplant donor. Each CDR3 is given with its conserved first and last residue. The D gene is left open where the match is weak. A clone size is listed for some rows: how often the clone was seen (once, few, many), or a class if it is expanded.

TRBJ1-1 . . TRBV6-6 CASSYSNSEAFF TGTGCCAGCAGTTACTCGAACTCTGAAGCTTTCTTT
TRBJ2-5 . . TRBV5-1 CASSPGTQKETQYF TGCGCCAGCAGCCCCGGGACACAGAAAGAGACCCAGTACTTC
TRBJ1-4 . . TRBV19 CASSGPAAEKLFF TGTGCCAGTAGTGGGCCGGCCGCGGAAAAACTGTTTTTT
TRBJ1-2 TRBD1 many TRBV12-3/TRBV12-4 CATRTGANYGYTF TGTGCCACCCGGACAGGAGCCAACTATGGCTACACCTTC
TRBJ2-4 . . TRBV12-3/TRBV12-4 CASSLIAKNIQYF TGTGCCAGCAGTTTGATAGCCAAAAACATTCAGTACTTC
TRBJ1-1 . . TRBV20-1 CSPQGWNTEAFF TGCAGTCCTCAGGGGTGGAACACTGAAGCTTTCTTT
TRBJ1-4 . . TRBV3-1 CASSPPSGLQLFF TGTGCCAGCAGCCCCCCCTCGGGACTCCAACTGTTTTTT
TRBJ1-2 . . TRBV6-5 CASSYSSGTYYGYTF TGTGCCAGCAGTTACTCTTCTGGTACTTACTATGGCTACACCTTC
TRBJ1-1 . few TRBV6-5 CASSYLTEAFF TGTGCCAGCAGTTACCTCACTGAAGCTTTCTTT
TRBJ1-2 . . TRBV29-1 CSVLLNGRSGGYTF TGCAGCGTCCTCCTAAACGGACGTTCTGGGGGCTACACCTTC